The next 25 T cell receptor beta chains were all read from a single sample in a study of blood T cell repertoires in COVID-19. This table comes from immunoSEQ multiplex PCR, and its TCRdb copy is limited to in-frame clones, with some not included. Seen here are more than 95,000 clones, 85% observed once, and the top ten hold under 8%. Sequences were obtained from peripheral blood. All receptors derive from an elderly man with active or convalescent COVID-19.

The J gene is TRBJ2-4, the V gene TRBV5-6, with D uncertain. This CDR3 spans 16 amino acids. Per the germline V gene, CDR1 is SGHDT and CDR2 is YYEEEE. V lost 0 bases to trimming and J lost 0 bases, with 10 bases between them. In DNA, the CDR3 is TGTGCCAGCAGCTTGGGAGCAGGCTTAGCCAAAAACATTCAGTACTTC. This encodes CASSLGAGLAKNIQYF.

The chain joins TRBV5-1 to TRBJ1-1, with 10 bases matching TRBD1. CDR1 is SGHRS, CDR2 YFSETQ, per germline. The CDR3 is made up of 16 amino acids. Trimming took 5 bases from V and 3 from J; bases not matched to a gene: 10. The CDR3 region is CASRPGDRGLDTEAFF. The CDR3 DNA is TGCGCCAGCAGACCTGGCGACAGGGGGCTGGACACTGAAGCTTTCTTT.

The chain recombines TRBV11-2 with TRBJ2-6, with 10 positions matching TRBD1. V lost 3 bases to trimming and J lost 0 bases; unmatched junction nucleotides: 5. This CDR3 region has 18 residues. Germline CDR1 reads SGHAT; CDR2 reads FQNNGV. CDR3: CASSFHRTGGSGANVLTF. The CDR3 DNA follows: TGTGCCAGCAGCTTTCACCGGACAGGGGGCTCTGGGGCCAACGTCCTGACTTTC.

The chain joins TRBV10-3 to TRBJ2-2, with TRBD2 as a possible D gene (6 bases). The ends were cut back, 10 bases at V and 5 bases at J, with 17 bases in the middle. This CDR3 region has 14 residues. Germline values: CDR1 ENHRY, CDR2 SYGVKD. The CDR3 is CASQGGRGTGELFF. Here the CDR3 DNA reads TGTGCCAGCCAAGGAGGGAGAGGGACCGGGGAGCTGTTTTTT.

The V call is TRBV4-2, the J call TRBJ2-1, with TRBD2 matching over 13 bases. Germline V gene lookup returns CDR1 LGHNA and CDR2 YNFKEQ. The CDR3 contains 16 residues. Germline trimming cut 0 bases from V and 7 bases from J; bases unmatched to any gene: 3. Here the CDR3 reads CASSQEGTSGINEQFF. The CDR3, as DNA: TGTGCCAGCAGCCAAGAGGGGACTAGCGGGATAAATGAGCAGTTCTTC.

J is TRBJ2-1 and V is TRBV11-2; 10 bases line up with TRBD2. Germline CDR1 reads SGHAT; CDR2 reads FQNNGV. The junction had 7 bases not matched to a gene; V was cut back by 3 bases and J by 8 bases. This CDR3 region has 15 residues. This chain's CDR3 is CASSLSASGSDEQFF. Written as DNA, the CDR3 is TGTGCCAGCAGCTTGTCCGCTAGCGGGAGCGATGAGCAGTTCTTC.

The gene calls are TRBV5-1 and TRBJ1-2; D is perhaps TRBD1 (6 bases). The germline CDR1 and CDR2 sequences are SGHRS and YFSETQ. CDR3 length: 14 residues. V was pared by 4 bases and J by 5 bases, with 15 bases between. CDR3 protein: CASSPDRTSYGYTF. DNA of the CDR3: TGCGCCAGCAGCCCGGACAGAACCTCTTATGGCTACACCTTC.

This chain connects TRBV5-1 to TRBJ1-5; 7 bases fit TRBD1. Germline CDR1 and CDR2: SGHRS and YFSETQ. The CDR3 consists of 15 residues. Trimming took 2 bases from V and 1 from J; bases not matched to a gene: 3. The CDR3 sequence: CASSLQGRSNQPQHF. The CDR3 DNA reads TGCGCCAGCAGCTTACAGGGGCGAAGCAATCAGCCCCAGCATTTT.

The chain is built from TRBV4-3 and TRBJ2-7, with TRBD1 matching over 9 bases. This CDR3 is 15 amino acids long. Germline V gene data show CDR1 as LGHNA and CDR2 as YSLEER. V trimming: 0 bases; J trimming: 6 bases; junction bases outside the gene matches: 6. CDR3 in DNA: TGCGCCAGCAGCCAAGATACGGGGACAGGGCTCGAGCAGTACTTC. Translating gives CASSQDTGTGLEQYF.

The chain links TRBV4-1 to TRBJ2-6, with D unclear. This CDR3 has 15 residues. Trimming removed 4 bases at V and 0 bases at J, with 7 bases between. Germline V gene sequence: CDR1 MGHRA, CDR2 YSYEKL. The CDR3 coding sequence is TGCGCCAGCAGCCTTCCTTACTCTGGGGCCAACGTCCTGACTTTC. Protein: CASSLPYSGANVLTF.

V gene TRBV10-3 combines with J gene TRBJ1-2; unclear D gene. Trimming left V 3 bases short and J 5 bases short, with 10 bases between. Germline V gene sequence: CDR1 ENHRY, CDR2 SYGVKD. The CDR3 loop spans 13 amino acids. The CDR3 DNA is TGTGCCATCAGTGAAGAGCGCCGATATGGCTACACCTTC. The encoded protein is CAISEERRYGYTF.

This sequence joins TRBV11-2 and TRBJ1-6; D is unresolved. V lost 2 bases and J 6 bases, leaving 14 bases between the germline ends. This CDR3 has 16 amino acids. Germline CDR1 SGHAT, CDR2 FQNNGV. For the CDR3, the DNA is TGTGCCAGCAGCTTAAACCCTCCCGGGAGTAATTCACCCCTCCACTTT. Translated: CASSLNPPGSNSPLHF.

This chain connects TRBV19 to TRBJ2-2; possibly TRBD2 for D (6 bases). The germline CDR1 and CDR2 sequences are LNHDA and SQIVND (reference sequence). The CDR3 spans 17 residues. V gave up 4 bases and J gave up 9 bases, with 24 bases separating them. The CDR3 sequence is CASSTQGTSAVGRELFF. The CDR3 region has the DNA TGTGCCAGTAGTACCCAAGGGACTTCCGCTGTAGGTCGGGAGCTGTTTTTT.

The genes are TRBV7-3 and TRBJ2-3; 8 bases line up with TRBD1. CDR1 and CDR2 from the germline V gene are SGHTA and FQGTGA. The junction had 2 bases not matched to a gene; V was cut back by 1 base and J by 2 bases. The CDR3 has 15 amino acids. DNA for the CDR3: TGTGCCAGCAGCTTAATGACAGGGGCCACAGATACGCAGTATTTT. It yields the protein CASSLMTGATDTQYF.

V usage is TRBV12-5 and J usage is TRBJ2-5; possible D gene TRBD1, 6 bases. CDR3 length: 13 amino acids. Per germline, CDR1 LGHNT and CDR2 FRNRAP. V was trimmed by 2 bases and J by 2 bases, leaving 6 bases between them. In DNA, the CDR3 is TGTGCTAGTGGTTTGACAGGGCAAGAGACCCAGTACTTC. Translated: CASGLTGQETQYF.

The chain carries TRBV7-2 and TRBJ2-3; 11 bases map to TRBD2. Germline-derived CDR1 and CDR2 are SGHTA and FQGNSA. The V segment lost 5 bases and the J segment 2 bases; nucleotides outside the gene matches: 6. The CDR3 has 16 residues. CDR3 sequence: CASSITSGSFTDTQYF. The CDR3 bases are TGTGCCAGCAGCATCACTAGCGGGAGTTTCACAGATACGCAGTATTTT.

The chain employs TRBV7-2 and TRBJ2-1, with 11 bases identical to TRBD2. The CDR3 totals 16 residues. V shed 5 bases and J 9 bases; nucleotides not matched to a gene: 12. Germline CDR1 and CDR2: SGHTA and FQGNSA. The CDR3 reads CASSPQLAGAAGEQFF. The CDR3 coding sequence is TGTGCCAGCAGCCCACAACTAGCGGGAGCGGCTGGTGAGCAGTTCTTC.

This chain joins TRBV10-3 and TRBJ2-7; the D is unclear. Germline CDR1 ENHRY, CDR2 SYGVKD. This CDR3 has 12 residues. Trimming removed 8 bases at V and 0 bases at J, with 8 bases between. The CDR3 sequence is CAIRRSSYEQYF. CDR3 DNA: TGTGCCATCCGTCGGAGCTCCTACGAGCAGTACTTC.

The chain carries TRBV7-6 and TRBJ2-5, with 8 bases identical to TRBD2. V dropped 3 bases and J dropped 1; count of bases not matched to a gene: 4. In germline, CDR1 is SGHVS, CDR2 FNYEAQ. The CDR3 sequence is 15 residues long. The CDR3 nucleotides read TGTGCCAGCAGCTTTGGCGGGGGGCTCCAAGAGACCCAGTACTTC. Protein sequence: CASSFGGGLQETQYF. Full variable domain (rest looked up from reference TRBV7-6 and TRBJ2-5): GAGVSQSPRYKVTKRGQDVALRCDPISGHVSLYWYRQALGQGPEFLTYFNYEAQQDKSGLPNDRFSAERPEGSISTLTIQRTEQRDSAMYRCASSFGGGLQETQYFGPGTRLLVL.

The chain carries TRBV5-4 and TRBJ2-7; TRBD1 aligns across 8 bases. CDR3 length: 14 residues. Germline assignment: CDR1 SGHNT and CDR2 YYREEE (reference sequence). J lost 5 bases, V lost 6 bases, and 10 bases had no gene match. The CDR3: CASKQDRVLHEQYF. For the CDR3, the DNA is TGTGCCAGCAAGCAGGACAGGGTTCTCCACGAGCAGTACTTC.

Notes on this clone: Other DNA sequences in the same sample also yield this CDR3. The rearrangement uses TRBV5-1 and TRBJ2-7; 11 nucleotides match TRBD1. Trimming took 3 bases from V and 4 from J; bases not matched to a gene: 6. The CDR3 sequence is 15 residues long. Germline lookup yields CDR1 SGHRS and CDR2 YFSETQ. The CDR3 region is CASSSGQGAGYEQYF. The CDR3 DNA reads TGCGCCAGCAGCTCCGGACAGGGGGCGGGTTACGAGCAGTACTTC.

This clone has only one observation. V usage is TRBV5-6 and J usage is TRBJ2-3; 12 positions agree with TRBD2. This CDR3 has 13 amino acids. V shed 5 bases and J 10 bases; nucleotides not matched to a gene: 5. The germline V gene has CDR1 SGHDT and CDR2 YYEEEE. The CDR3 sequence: CASRLTSGRAQYF. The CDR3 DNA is TGTGCCAGCAGACTGACTAGCGGGAGAGCGCAGTATTTT. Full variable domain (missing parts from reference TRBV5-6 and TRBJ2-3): DAGVTQSPTHLIKTRGQQVTLRCSPKSGHDTVSWYQQALGQGPQFIFQYYEEEERQRGNFPDRFSGHQFPNYSSELNVNALLLGDSALYLCASRLTSGRAQYFGPGTRLTVL.

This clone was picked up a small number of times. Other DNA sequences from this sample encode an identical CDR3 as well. The CDR3 region is CASSLGQGGNYGYTF. The CDR3 DNA follows: TGTGCCAGCAGCTTAGGGCAGGGTGGTAACTATGGCTACACCTTC. The rearrangement joins TRBV7-9 to TRBJ1-2, with D perhaps TRBD1 (5 bases). The CDR3 is made up of 15 amino acids. Germline V CDR1 and CDR2: SEHNR, FQNEAQ (reference sequence). The germline V and J ends were trimmed by 1 base and 1 base, with 10 bases remaining between them.

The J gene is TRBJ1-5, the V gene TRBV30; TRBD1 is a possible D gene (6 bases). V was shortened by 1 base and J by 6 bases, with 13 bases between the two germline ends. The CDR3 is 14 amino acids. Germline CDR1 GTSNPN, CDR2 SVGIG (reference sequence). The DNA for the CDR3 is TGTGCCTGGAGTGGAACCAGGGGTGGTCAGCCCCAGCATTTT. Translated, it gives CAWSGTRGGQPQHF.

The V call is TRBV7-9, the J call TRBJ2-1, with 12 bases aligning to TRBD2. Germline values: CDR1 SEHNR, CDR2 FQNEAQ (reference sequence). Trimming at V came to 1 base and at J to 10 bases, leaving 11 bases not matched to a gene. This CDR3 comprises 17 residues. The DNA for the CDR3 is TGTGCCAGCAGCTTAGAGCGGGCTAGCGGGAGGGCCAAGGAGCAGTTCTTC. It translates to CASSLERASGRAKEQFF.